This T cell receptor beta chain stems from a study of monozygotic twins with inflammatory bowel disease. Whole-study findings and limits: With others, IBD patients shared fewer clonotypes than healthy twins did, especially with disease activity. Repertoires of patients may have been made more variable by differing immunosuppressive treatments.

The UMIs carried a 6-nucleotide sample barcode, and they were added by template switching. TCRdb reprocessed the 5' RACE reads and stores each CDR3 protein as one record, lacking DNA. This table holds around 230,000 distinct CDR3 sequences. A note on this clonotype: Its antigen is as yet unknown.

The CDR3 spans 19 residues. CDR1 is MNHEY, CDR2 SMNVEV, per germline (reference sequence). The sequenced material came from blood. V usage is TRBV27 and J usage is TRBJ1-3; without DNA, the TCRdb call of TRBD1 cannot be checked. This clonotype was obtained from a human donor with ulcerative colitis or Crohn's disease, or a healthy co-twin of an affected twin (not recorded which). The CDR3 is CASSQLGTGPFLSGNTIYF.